These 9 T cell receptor beta chains share one sample of origin, sequenced in a study of Tregs in tolerant kidney transplant recipients. Data came from immunoSEQ multiplex PCR; TCRdb stores just in-frame clones and leaves some out. The table lists some 30,000 clones, with less than 2% in the top ten. Mixed chimerism was transient after nonmyeloablative marrow transplants from related graft donors. Sample: CD4+ T cells from blood (PBMCs), taken 24 months after the transplant. The source is a human patient who received a combined kidney and bone marrow transplant. These T cells may partly come from the graft donor.

Worth noting for this clone: From the germline J gene comes the end of the CDR3, since the read stops 3 residues before it. The chain links TRBV28 to TRBJ2-7; D ambiguous. The ends were cut back, 3 bases at V and 0 bases at J, with 9 bases in the middle. The CDR3 spans 14 residues. Germline CDR1 and CDR2: MDHEN and SYDVKM. This CDR3 is CASSLAESSYEQYF. CDR3 bases read: TGTGCCAGCAGTTTGGCGGAGAGCTCCTACGAG.

Points on this clone: The CDR3 is cut off 3 residues early in the read; its end comes from the germline J gene. The chain is built from TRBV12-3 or TRBV12-4 and TRBJ2-1; 7 bases are a match to TRBD1. V was pared by 5 bases and J by 5 bases, with 12 bases of the junction left unmatched. This CDR3 has 16 residues. CDR3 region: CASSPNTGQEHNEQFF. Incomplete CDR3 DNA: TGTGCCAGCAGTCCAAATACCGGACAGGAACACAATGAG.

Notes on this clone: With the read ending 3 residues before the CDR3 end, the germline J gene is used to fill in that end. The J gene is TRBJ2-2, the V gene TRBV2, with a possible D match to TRBD2 (5 bases). Germline V CDR1 and CDR2: SNHLY, FYNNEI. There are 14 residues in the CDR3. V lost 9 bases and J lost 1, with 12 bases in between. The covered CDR3 bases are TGTGCCAGTACGAGCGGATTGAACACCGGGGAG. Protein: CASTSGLNTGE. In full, the CDR3 is CASTSGLNTGELFF. Full variable domain (rest looked up from reference TRBV2 and TRBJ2-2): EPEVTQTPSHQVTQMGQEVILRCVPISNHLYFYWYRQILGQKVEFLVSFYNNEISEKSEIFDDQFSVERPDGSNFTLKIRSTKLEDSAMYFCASTSGLNTGELFFGEGSRLTVL.

Points on this clone: The read terminates 3 residues ahead of where the CDR3 ends, so the germline J gene completes it. The chain links TRBV7-8 to TRBJ1-5, with D possibly matching TRBD1 (6 bases). This CDR3 is built from 17 residues. Trimming shortened V by 5 bases and J by 4 bases, and 21 bases separated the two germline ends. Germline V gene sequence: CDR1 SGHVS, CDR2 FQNEAQ. CDR3 bases read: TGTGCCAGCAGCCCACAGACCGGGACAAAGGTGAATCAGCCC. Amino acids: CASSPQTGTKVNQP. The CDR3 reads in full as CASSPQTGTKVNQPQHF.

Note on this clone: The read comes to an end 3 residues before the CDR3 does, leaving the germline J gene to fill in the end. The chain couples TRBV20-1 to TRBJ2-5, with TRBD1 identical over 9 bases. V trimming: 2 bases; J trimming: 5 bases; junction bases outside the gene matches: 6. Germline-derived CDR1 and CDR2 are DFQATT and SNEGSKA (reference sequence). The CDR3 extends over 14 amino acids. CDR3 bases read: TGCAGTGCTAGATTAACAGGGGGCAGGGAGACC. Protein: CSARLTGGRET. The full-length CDR3 reads as CSARLTGGRETQYF.

For this clone: The CDR3 extends 3 residues past the end of the read, so its final part is completed from the germline J gene. The V and J genes are TRBV18 and TRBJ2-4; D remains ambiguous. Trimming took off 1 base at V and 2 bases at J, with 6 bases between the two ends. Germline-derived CDR1 and CDR2 are KGHSH and LQKENI. This CDR3 has 14 amino acids. The covered CDR3 bases are TGTGCCAGCTCACCACAAGGGCCCAAAAACATT. This gives the protein CASSPQGPKNI. The entire CDR3 protein is CASSPQGPKNIQYF. The variable domain in full, with the rest retrieved from reference TRBV18 and TRBJ2-4, is NAGVMQNPRHLVRRRGQEARLRCSPMKGHSHVYWYRQLPEEGLKFMVYLQKENIIDESGMPKERFSAEFPKEGPSILRIQQVVRGDSAAYFCASSPQGPKNIQYFGAGTRLSVL.

A word on this clone: The DNA ends 3 residues before the CDR3 does, and the rest of the CDR3 is filled in from the germline J gene. The rearrangement links TRBV2 to TRBJ2-2; 7 positions match TRBD1. Germline lookup yields CDR1 SNHLY and CDR2 FYNNEI. Losses at the gene ends were 5 bases for V and 0 bases for J; bases not matched to a gene: 6. CDR3 length: 16 residues. CDR3 loop: CASSPDRVANTGELFF. The DNA read from the CDR3 is TGTGCCAGCAGTCCCGACAGGGTGGCGAACACCGGGGAG.

On this clone itself: The read ends 3 residues shy of where the CDR3 ends; the end is completed using the germline J gene. This chain links TRBV23-1 with TRBJ2-2; D is unclear. TRBV23-1 is flagged as an ORF with uncertain function. There are 13 residues in the CDR3. Trimming left V 4 bases short and J 4 bases short, with 7 bases between. The CDR3 bases that were read are TGCGCCAGCAGTCGGCAGATCACCGGGGAG. It is translated as CASSRQITGE. The full CDR3 protein reads CASSRQITGELFF.

A remark on this clone: The read is 3 residues too short to cover the CDR3 end, so that end is filled in from the germline J gene. J is TRBJ2-7 and V is TRBV7-9, with 8 positions matching TRBD1. Trimming took 5 bases from V and 3 from J; bases not matched to a gene: 0. This CDR3 contains 12 residues. The germline gives CDR1 SEHNR, CDR2 FQNEAQ (reference sequence). Partial CDR3 DNA: TGTGCCAGCAGCACAGGGGGCTACGAG. Translation gives CASSTGGYE. The whole CDR3 region reads CASSTGGYEQYF.